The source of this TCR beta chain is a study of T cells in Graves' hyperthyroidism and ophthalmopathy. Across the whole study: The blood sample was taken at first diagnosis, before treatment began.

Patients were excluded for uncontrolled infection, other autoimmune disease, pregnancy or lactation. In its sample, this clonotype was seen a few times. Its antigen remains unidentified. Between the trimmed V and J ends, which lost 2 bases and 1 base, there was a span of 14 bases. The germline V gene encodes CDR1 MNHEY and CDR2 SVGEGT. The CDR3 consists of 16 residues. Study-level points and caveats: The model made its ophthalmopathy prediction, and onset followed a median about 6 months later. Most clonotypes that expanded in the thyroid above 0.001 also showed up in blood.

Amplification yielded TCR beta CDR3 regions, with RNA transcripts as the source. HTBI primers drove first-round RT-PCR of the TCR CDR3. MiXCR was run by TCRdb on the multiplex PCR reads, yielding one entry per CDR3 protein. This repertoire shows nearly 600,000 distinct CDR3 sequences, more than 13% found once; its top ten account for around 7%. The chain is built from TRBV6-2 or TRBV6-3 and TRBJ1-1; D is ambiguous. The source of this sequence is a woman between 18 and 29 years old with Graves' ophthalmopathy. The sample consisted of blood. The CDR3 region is CASSYGNGPRNTEAFF. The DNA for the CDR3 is TGTGCCAGCAGTTACGGGAATGGCCCTCGGAACACTGAAGCTTTCTTT.